These T cell receptor beta chains were read from a single sample in a study of cytotoxic CD8 clonotypes in ibrutinib-treated CLL. Measured with immunoSEQ multiplex PCR; TCRdb has only the in-frame clones, and not every one. The sample has about 130,000 clones, around 76% seen once; the top ten hold around 4.9%. The sample here was PBMCs, taken after 24 months of ibrutinib treatment. These TCRs come from a human donor with chronic lymphocytic leukemia. CDR3s include the opening cysteine and the closing phenylalanine or tryptophan.

V gene | CDR3 protein
TRBV5-8 | CASSTKLGSTLF
TRBV7-2 | CASSWRGEETQYF
TRBV25-1 | CASSRTGGNSPLHF
TRBV7-2 | CASNPGGGGIQYF
TRBV18 | CASSPPGTGSTIYF
TRBV13 | CASSGHWTSGATGELFF
TRBV7-2 | CASSLVGTSGANIQYF
TRBV28 | CASSPPVVYEQFF
TRBV7-9 | CASSLRSQANGYTF
TRBV5-6 | CASSPFRGLPPYEQYF
TRBV5-1 | CASSLRAGRETQYF
TRBV28 | CASGQYEQYF
TRBV28 | CASSSRPYEQYF
TRBV5-1 | CASSWGTYGDGYTF
TRBV13 | CASSWGRGEKLFF
TRBV6-4 | CASSVGDEQFF
TRBV28 | CASRGAAVDTQYF
TRBV7-9 | CASSLGQYDGYTF
TRBV5-1 | CASRPRTDHTEAFF
TRBV6-5 | CASSRGGNTGELFF
TRBV5-1 | CASRGLNTEAFF
TRBV7-2 | CASSFWTTDTQYF
TRBV19 | CASSPRTVLSYEQYF
TRBV28 | CASSPPVRNQPQHF
TRBV7-9 | CASSPSDRGRGLFF
TRBV6-1 | CASSPDSYGYTF
TRBV30 | CAWSELAEGYGYTF
TRBV5-6 | CASSLVGVPGTEAFF
TRBV28 | CASTPRGDPAGAQHF
TRBV7-9 | CASSSGLTRGTQYF
TRBV9 | CASSPPAVQETQYF
TRBV10-3 | CATTGPGFPAFF
TRBV5-1 | CASSSATVQFF
TRBV4-3 | CASSQDGPGPNYGYTF
TRBV5-6 | CASSLGRVNF
TRBV11-2 | CASSSGGDRFGEQFF
TRBV30 | CAWTGAAQIDSPLHF
TRBV5-4 | CASSLGGSGSPETQYF
TRBV13 | CASSRRQGVLGELFF
TRBV30 | CAWSVLVNTEAFF
TRBV13 | CASSSGENEQFF
TRBV14 | CASSSLAGGGTDTQYF
TRBV5-6 | CASSLRETQYF
TRBV30 | CAWSSGARYEQYF
TRBV6-1 | CASSEGNWGDQPQHF
TRBV18 | CASSPGAGGETQYF
TRBV21-1 | CASSKAGRGTEAFF
TRBV5-1 | CASTFTGELFF
TRBV7-9 | CASSLTPRGGSSYEQYF
TRBV30 | CAWAQGNTEAFF
TRBV30 | CAWSRALEQYF
TRBV6-5 | CASRVAYEQYF